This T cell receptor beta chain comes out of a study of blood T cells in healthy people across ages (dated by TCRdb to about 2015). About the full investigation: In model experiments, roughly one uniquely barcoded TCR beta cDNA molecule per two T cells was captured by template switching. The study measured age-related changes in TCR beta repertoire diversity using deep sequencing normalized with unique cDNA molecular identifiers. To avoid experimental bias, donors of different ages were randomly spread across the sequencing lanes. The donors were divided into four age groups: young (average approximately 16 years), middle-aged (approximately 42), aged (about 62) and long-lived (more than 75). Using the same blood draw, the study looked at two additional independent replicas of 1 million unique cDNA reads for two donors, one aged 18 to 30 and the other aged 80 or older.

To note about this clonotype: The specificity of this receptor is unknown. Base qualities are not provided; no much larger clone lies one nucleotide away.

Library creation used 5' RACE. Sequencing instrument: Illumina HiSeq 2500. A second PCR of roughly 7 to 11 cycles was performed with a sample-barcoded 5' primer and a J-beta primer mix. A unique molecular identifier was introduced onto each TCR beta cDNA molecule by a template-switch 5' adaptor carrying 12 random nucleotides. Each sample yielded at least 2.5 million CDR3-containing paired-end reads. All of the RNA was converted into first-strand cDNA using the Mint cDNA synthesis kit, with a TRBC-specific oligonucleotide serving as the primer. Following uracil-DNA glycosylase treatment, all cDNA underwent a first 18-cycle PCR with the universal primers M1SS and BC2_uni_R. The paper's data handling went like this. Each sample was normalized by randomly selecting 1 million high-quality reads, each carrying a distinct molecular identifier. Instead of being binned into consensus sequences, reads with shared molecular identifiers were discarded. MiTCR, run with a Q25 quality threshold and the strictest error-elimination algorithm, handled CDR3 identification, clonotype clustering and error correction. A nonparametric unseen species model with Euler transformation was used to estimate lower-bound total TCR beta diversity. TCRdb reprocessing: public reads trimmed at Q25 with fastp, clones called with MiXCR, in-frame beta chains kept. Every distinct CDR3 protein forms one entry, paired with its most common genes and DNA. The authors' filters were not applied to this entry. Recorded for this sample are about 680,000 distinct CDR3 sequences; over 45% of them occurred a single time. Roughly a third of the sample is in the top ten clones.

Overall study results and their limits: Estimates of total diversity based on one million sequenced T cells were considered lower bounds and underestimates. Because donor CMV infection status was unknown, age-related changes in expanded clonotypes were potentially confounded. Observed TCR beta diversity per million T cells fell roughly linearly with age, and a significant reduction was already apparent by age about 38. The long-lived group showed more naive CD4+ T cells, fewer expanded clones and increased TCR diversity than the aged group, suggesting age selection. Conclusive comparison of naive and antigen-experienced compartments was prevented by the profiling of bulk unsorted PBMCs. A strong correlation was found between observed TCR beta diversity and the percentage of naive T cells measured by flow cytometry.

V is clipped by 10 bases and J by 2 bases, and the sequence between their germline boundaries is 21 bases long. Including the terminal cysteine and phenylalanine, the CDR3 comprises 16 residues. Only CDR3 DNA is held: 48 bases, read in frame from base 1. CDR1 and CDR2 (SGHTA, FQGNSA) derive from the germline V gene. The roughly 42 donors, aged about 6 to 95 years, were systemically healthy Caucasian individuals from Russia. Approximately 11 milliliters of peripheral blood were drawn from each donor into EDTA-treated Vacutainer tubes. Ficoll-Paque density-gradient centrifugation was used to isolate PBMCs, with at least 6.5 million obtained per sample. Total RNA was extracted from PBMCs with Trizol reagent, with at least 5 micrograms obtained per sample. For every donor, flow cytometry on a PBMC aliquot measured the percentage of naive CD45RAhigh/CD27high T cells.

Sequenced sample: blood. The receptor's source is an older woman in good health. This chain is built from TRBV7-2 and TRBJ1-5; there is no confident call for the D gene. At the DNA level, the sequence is TGTGCCACCGCGCCGGTGCGGGGAACGGGCAATCAGCCCCAGCATTTT. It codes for CATAPVRGTGNQPQHF.